The entry below gives a single T cell receptor (beta chain) sequence along with its context. No cognate antigen has been identified for it. No base quality values were provided; no much bigger clone lies one nucleotide off. Collaborating institutions collected whole blood in K2EDTA tubes following their own protocols. For TCRbeta analysis, collaborator samples were shipped as frozen whole blood, as isolated PBMCs, or as DNA extracted from either sample type. This specimen comes from a study of blood T cell repertoires in COVID-19 (dated by TCRdb to the early 2020s). Describing the broader study: The collaborator samples originated in the United States, Italy and Spain and spanned the acute and convalescent phases of COVID-19. The material from the prospective study consisted of cDNA or gDNA derived from T cells, B-cell-depleted T cells, or PBMCs. Subjects who had been exposed to COVID-19, were actively infected with it, or had recovered from it provided the deeply sampled blood TCRbeta repertoires that made up the dataset. The repertoires were released in a freely available public database intended as a resource for research on the immune response to SARS-CoV-2. The samples were drawn from the first 160 participants of the ongoing ImmuneRACE study and from 1,254 subjects provided by 6 global collaborators. Nearly every sample came with metadata listing a de-identified subject ID, COVID-19 status, age in years and sex. HLA class I and class II types, where available, came from metadata supplied by the sample provider rather than from assay-based typing.

Findings and caveats that apply to the study as a whole: How much clinical and demographic metadata was included differed by source and by participant, and the metadata was provided uncurated.

Trimming accounts for 5 bases at V and 4 bases at J, while the number of junction bases matched to no gene is 1. The cysteine opens and the phenylalanine closes a CDR3 of 12 amino acids. Of the read, only the CDR3 DNA is kept; its 36 bases are in frame from base 1. TCRbeta CDR3 regions were amplified from genomic DNA using the immunoSEQ Assay, a bias-controlled multiplex PCR. In the original analysis: The number of nucleated cells in each sample was estimated from the amplification of reference gene primers within the assay. To quantify the absolute abundance of each unique TCRbeta CDR3 rearrangement, sequence reads were collapsed and filtered. For each sample, productive Simpson clonality was calculated as the square root of Simpson's diversity index over productive rearrangements. TCRdb carries this immuneACCESS record with in-frame sequences only. Its versions omit some clonotypes, under half of them owing to an unresolved V gene in the studies checked, with the rest unexplained. For V, J and clone size, that table is used; D and trimming come from the DNA. The table for this sample lists under 150,000 clones; about 84% of them were counted only once. About 9.3% of the sample lies in the top ten.

The source of this sequence is a woman at least 80 years old in a cohort sampled during active or convalescent COVID-19. The sequenced sample consisted of peripheral blood. Recombination connected TRBV12-3 or TRBV12-4 to TRBJ1-1; 7 bases in the middle match TRBD1. CDR3 loop: CASSTGVTEAFF. The nucleotide sequence is given as TGTGCCAGCAGTACAGGGGTCACTGAAGCTTTCTTT.